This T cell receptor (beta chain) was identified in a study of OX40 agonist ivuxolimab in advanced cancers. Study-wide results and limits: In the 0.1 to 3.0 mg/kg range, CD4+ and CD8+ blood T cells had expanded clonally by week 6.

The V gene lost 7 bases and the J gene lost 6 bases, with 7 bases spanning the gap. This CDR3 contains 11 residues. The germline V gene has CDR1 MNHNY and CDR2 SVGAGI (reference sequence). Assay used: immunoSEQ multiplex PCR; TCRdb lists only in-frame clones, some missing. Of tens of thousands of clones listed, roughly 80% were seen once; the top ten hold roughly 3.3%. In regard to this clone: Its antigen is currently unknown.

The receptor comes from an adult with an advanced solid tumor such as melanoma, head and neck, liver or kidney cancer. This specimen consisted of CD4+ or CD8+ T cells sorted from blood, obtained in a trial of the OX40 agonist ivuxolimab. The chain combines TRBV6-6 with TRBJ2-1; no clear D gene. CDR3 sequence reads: CASTRGNEQFF. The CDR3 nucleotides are TGTGCCAGCACCAGAGGCAATGAGCAGTTCTTC.